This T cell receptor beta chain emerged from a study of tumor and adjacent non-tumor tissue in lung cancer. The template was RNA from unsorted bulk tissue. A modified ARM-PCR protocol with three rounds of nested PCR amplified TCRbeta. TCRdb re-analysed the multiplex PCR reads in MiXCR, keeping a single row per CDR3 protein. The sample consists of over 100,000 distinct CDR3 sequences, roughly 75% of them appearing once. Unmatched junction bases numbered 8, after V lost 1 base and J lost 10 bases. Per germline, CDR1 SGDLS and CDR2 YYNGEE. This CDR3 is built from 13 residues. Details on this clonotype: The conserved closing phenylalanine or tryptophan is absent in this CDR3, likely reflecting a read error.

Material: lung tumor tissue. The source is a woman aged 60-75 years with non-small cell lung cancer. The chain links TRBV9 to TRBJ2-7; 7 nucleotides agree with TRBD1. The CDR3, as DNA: TGTGCCAGCAGCGTAATTCCTGGACAGGAACAGTACTGC. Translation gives CASSVIPGQEQYC.